Below, one T cell receptor (beta chain) is given with its context. Using immunoSEQ multiplex PCR, the repertoire was profiled, and TCRdb retains in-frame clones only, with some absent. The table records 100,000 or so clones, roughly 50% of them present only once. This entry comes from a study of shared clonotypes between healthy human individuals. The CDR3 contains 13 residues. V gave up 1 base and J gave up 5 bases; unmatched junction bases: 2. Per the germline V gene, CDR1 is SGHNT and CDR2 is YYREEE (reference sequence). The donors, all of them Caucasian adults, lived in Nashville, Tennessee. Material: PBMCs. V gene TRBV5-4 combines with J gene TRBJ2-7, with 8 bases that match TRBD2. This receptor was obtained from a woman aged 40 to 49 in good health. Some clones in this sample may be carry-over from other donors' samples. Written as DNA, the CDR3 is TGTGCCAGCAGCTTGCGGGGACTAGACGAGCAGTACTTC. Its protein product is CASSLRGLDEQYF.